The 7 T cell receptor beta chains below all came from one sample that was sequenced in a study of T cells in severe cutaneous drug reactions. TCR subtype-specific primers in iRepertoire multiplex PCR prepared libraries for bulk and single-cell sequencing. TCRdb re-called the multiplex PCR reads, yielding one record per CDR3 amino acid sequence without DNA. This table holds over 7,000 distinct CDR3 sequences. Sequenced patients had Stevens-Johnson syndrome or toxic epidermal necrolysis caused by carbamazepine. The sample taken for sequencing was cells from a skin blister. These receptors all stem from a human donor with a severe cutaneous adverse drug reaction.

This chain connects TRBV12-3 or TRBV12-4 to TRBJ2-3; TCRdb's assignment of TRBD2 cannot be checked, as there is no DNA. The CDR3 runs to 15 residues. This CDR3 is CASRPRWAEPDTQYF.

The chain joins TRBV5-8 to TRBJ2-4. CDR3 length equals 11 residues. The germline CDR1 and CDR2 sequences are SGHTS and YDEGEE. This chain's CDR3 is CASGLGNIQYF.

The V gene is TRBV20-1, the J gene TRBJ1-4; TCRdb designates TRBD1, a call that cannot be tested without DNA. The CDR3 is 13 amino acids. Germline V gene sequence: CDR1 DFQATT, CDR2 SNEGSKA (reference sequence). CDR3 amino acids: CSAPGGAKEKLFF.

The chain joins TRBV27 to TRBJ2-5; without DNA, the TCRdb call of TRBD1 cannot be checked. CDR3 length equals 15 residues. Germline loops: CDR1 MNHEY, CDR2 SMNVEV (reference sequence). CDR3 protein: CASSPKTGGRETQYF.

The rearrangement joins TRBV7-3 to TRBJ2-1; TCRdb outputs TRBD1, but without DNA this stays unchecked. CDR3 size: 15 residues. Per germline, CDR1 SGHTA and CDR2 FQGTGA. CDR3 sequence reads: CASSDGQGPYNEQFF.

The chain joins TRBV29-1 to TRBJ2-7; lacking DNA, the TRBD1 call made by TCRdb goes unchecked. CDR1 and CDR2 (germline): SQVTM, ANQGSEA. The CDR3 contains 13 residues. The CDR3 spells CSVVLRGEYEQYF.

The rearrangement uses TRBV29-1 and TRBJ1-2; with no DNA, the TCRdb D assignment of TRBD1 cannot be verified. Germline V gene data show CDR1 as SQVTM and CDR2 as ANQGSEA. This CDR3 contains 14 residues. CDR3 region: CSAQGTALPYGYTF.